This TCR beta chain was recorded in a study of T cell repertoires in cytomegalovirus infection (dated 2019 in TCRdb). About the investigation overall: Donor HLA type was relevant to the analysis, because carriage of CMV infection together with the matching HLA type was indicated by public TCR beta signatures.

This sample was sequenced with an Illumina HiSeq 1500. Clones were called with MiXCR by TCRdb after fastp trimmed the public reads at Q25, and only in-frame beta chains were retained. Identical CDR3 proteins give one entry, which carries the most common genes and DNA. For this sample the table gives over 200,000 distinct CDR3 sequences, of which roughly 13% were detected only once. The ten most abundant clones make up 7% to 9.5% of the sample. Points the paper makes about the study in general: The ex vivo response was dominated by HLA-C-restricted CMV-specific TCR beta clonotypes, and the single most frequent clonotype in two of eight donors was supplied by these HLA-C-restricted clonotypes. Cumulative frequency of public TCR beta family members discriminated carriers of CMV infection plus the relevant HLA type in this cohort and an independent approximately 370-donor cohort.

This clonotype has more than one count but fewer than ten. Its antigen has not been determined. Base qualities are missing; no much larger clone stands one base away. The TCR originated in a human donor in good health (CMV status not recorded). Some clones in this sample may be carry-over from other donors' samples. Sequenced: PBMCs.

In nucleotides, the sequence is TGTGCCAGCAGCCCGGACTATCAAGAGACCCAGTACTTC. Its protein is CASSPDYQETQYF. The sequence joins TRBV7-6 to TRBJ2-5; the D gene is perhaps TRBD2, from 6 matching bases. V was cut back by 5 bases and J by 2 bases, leaving a gap of 9 bases between them. According to the germline V gene, CDR1 reads SGHVS and CDR2 reads FNYEAQ. CDR3 length: 13 amino acids, cysteine to phenylalanine. This entry keeps only the CDR3 DNA: 39 bases, framed from base 1.